The text below deals with one T cell receptor (beta chain). The data are from a study of shared clonotypes between healthy human individuals. It was CD45RO-negative cells, positively selected for CCR7, that made up naive CD8 cells, with terminally differentiated effector memory CD45RA+ cells excluded. Every immunoSEQ plate was one replicate of a subset's evenly spread DNA. Method: immunoSEQ multiplex PCR; TCRdb's copy keeps in-frame clones and lacks some. The table has roughly 2,000,000 clones, about 95% seen once. The sequencing input was naive CD8+ T cells sorted from blood. The receptor was isolated from a man younger than 35 in good health.

This CDR3 reads CASSSGSAAYNEQFF. Written as DNA, the CDR3 is TGTGCCAGCAGTTCCGGGAGTGCTGCCTACAATGAGCAGTTCTTC. J is TRBJ2-1 and V is TRBV27, with a possible D match to TRBD2 (6 bases). Germline CDR1 is MNHEY and CDR2 is SMNVEV (reference sequence). The CDR3 contains 15 residues. Trimming removed 4 bases from V and 2 bases from J, with 12 bases in between.